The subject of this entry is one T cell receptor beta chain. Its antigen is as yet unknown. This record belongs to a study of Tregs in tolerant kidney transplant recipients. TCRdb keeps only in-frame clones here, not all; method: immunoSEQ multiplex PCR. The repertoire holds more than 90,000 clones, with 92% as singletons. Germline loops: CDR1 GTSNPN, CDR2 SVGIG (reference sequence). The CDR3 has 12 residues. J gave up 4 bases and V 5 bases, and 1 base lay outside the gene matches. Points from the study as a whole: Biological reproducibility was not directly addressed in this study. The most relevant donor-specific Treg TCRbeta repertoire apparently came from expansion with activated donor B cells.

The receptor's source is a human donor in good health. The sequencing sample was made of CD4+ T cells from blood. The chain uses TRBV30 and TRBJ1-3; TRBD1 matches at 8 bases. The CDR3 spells CAWGTGGNTIYF. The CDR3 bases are TGTGCCTGGGGGACAGGAGGAAACACCATATATTTT.